One sample yielded the 18 T cell receptor beta chains listed below, sequenced in a study of cytomegalovirus exposure and HLA in healthy donors. The PCR employed 60 Vbeta primers together with 13 Jbeta primers. Sequenced by immunoSEQ multiplex PCR; TCRdb stores in-frame clones only, minus some. The table lists roughly 100,000 clones, 65% to 85% of them singletons, with under 5.5% in the top ten. Sequencing was done on a sample of PBMCs. These receptors came from a man in his forties in good health and CMV-seropositive.

V gene TRBV28 combines with J gene TRBJ1-5, with D possibly matching TRBD1 (6 bases). The germline CDR1 and CDR2 sequences are MDHEN and SYDVKM. Trimming removed 6 bases at V and 3 bases at J, with 12 bases between. There are 14 residues in the CDR3. The chain's CDR3 is CASRKGGTNQPQHF. CDR3 sequence (DNA): TGTGCCAGCAGAAAGGGGGGGACCAATCAGCCCCAGCATTTT.

The chain recombines TRBV28 with TRBJ1-5; unclear D gene. Trimming took 7 bases from V and 0 from J, leaving 10 bases between them. The CDR3 is 14 residues long. Germline CDR1 and CDR2: MDHEN and SYDVKM. The CDR3 coding sequence is TGTGCCAGCATACCCGGGGATAGCAATCAGCCCCAGCATTTT. Its translation: CASIPGDSNQPQHF.

V usage is TRBV11-2 and J usage is TRBJ2-1; D is perhaps TRBD2 (6 bases). There are 14 residues in the CDR3. Deletions cut 5 bases from V and 8 bases from J, with 16 bases between. CDR1 SGHAT and CDR2 FQNNGV come from the germline V gene. The CDR3 spells CASSQYRWRDEQFF. Here the CDR3 DNA reads TGTGCCAGCAGCCAATACAGATGGAGGGATGAGCAGTTCTTC.

In this sample, this clone turned up a few times. The chain is built from TRBV25-1 and TRBJ1-4, with D perhaps matching TRBD1 (5 bases). Germline V lookup: CDR1 MGHDK, CDR2 SYGVNS. With 4 bases removed from V and 6 bases from J, the gap between germline ends came to 12 bases. CDR3 length: 14 residues. The CDR3 spells CASSVPWGDEKLFF. The CDR3 DNA reads TGTGCCAGCAGTGTACCTTGGGGCGATGAAAAACTGTTTTTT.

With respect to this clone: An end of the junction does not agree with germline; a read error may underlie this. The chain combines TRBV7-7 with TRBJ2-1; 13 bases are a match to TRBD2. This CDR3 has 15 residues. CDR1 is SSHAT and CDR2 is FNYEAQ in the germline V gene (reference sequence). The DNA for the CDR3 is TGTGCTAGCAGTTTACTAGCGGGGGGGCCTGATGAGCAGTTCTTC. Translated, it gives CASSLLAGGPDEQFF.

The CDR3 is CASSLPGGGQETQYF. CDR3 sequence (DNA): TGTGCCAGCAGTTTACCGGGAGGAGGTCAAGAGACCCAGTACTTC. The chain couples TRBV28 to TRBJ2-5; TRBD2 agrees at 7 bases. V dropped 2 bases and J dropped 2; count of bases not matched to a gene: 5. The germline V gene encodes CDR1 MDHEN and CDR2 SYDVKM. This CDR3 is 15 amino acids long.

The rearrangement joins TRBV18 to TRBJ2-7; 8 nucleotides align to TRBD1. In germline, CDR1 is KGHSH, CDR2 LQKENI. Unmatched junction bases numbered 6, after V lost 2 bases and J lost 3 bases. The CDR3 extends over 15 amino acids. The CDR3 region has the DNA TGTGCCAGCTCACCAGGAGGACAGGGTTTCTACGAGCAGTACTTC. Protein: CASSPGGQGFYEQYF. Full variable domain (rest looked up from reference TRBV18 and TRBJ2-7): NAGVMQNPRHLVRRRGQEARLRCSPMKGHSHVYWYRQLPEEGLKFMVYLQKENIIDESGMPKERFSAEFPKEGPSILRIQQVVRGDSAAYFCASSPGGQGFYEQYFGPGTRLTVT.

The rearrangement uses TRBV11-2 and TRBJ2-7, with D tentatively TRBD1 (6 bases). The germline V and J ends were trimmed by 2 bases and 3 bases, with 14 bases remaining between them. Germline assignment: CDR1 SGHAT and CDR2 FQNNGV. The CDR3 contains 15 residues. CDR3 DNA: TGTGCCAGCAGCTTACCAGGCTCAGGGGTCTACGAGCAGTACTTC. Protein sequence: CASSLPGSGVYEQYF.

This chain joins TRBV6-5 and TRBJ1-3; TRBD1 agrees at 7 bases. The CDR3 is 14 residues long. Per germline, CDR1 MNHEY and CDR2 SVGAGI. After removal of 5 bases from V and 4 bases from J, the junction contained 5 bases not matched to a gene. In nucleotides, the CDR3 is TGTGCCAGCAGTCCCGGGACAGCCGGAAACACCATATATTTT. Its translation: CASSPGTAGNTIYF.

This chain connects TRBV27 to TRBJ2-7, with 14 bases aligning to TRBD2. Germline CDR1 is MNHEY and CDR2 is SMNVEV (reference sequence). This CDR3 has 16 residues. With 5 bases clipped from V and 2 bases from J, the junction kept 5 bases outside the gene matches. The CDR3 coding sequence is TGTGCCAGCAGTCGGACTAGCGGGGGGCCCCCCTACGAGCAGTACTTC. Translating it yields CASSRTSGGPPYEQYF.

V and J are TRBV28 and TRBJ2-5, with 10 nucleotides matching TRBD2. CDR1 and CDR2 (germline): MDHEN, SYDVKM. The CDR3 covers 16 residues. Trimming at V came to 7 bases and at J to 1 base, leaving 9 bases not matched to a gene. The CDR3, as DNA: TGTGCCAGCAAAAGGGTTCTAGCGGGGGTCCAAGAGACCCAGTACTTC. Its protein is CASKRVLAGVQETQYF.

Only a few counts were recorded for this clone. CDR3: CASSIVSGQNYGYTF. CDR3 nucleotide sequence: TGTGCCAGTAGTATAGTCTCGGGACAGAACTATGGCTACACCTTC. The rearrangement joins TRBV19 to TRBJ1-2; 7 nucleotides match TRBD1. This CDR3 region has 15 residues. J lost 2 bases, V lost 1 base, and 4 bases had no gene match. Germline CDR1 is LNHDA and CDR2 is SQIVND (reference sequence).

This chain connects TRBV28 to TRBJ2-7, with 9 bases identical to TRBD1. J was trimmed by 2 bases and V by 0 bases; bases with no gene match: 5. The CDR3 covers 16 residues. Germline CDR1 is MDHEN and CDR2 is SYDVKM. DNA of the CDR3: TGTGCCAGCAGTTTATGGGGGGACAGGGCCGCCTACGAGCAGTACTTC. It encodes CASSLWGDRAAYEQYF.

J is TRBJ2-5 and V is TRBV4-1; unclear D gene. This CDR3 is 12 amino acids long. Germline V gene sequence: CDR1 MGHRA, CDR2 YSYEKL. Trimming removed 2 bases from V and 3 bases from J, with 4 bases in between. The CDR3 DNA reads TGCGCCAGCAGCCAACGAGAAGAGACCCAGTACTTC. Translation: CASSQREETQYF.

DNA of the CDR3: TGTGCCAGCAGTTACAGCAGGGGACCTGGAAACACCATATATTTT. Translating gives CASSYSRGPGNTIYF. V is TRBV6-5 and J is TRBJ1-3; possible D gene TRBD1, 6 bases. The CDR3 covers 15 residues. Germline CDR1 is MNHEY and CDR2 is SVGAGI. The V end lost 2 bases, the J end lost 2 bases, and 10 bases lay between the germline ends.

The V call is TRBV7-8, the J call TRBJ2-3, with 11 bases identical to TRBD2. Trimming removed 5 bases from V and 5 bases from J; junction bases left unmatched: 9. This CDR3 contains 16 residues. Germline V gene data show CDR1 as SGHVS and CDR2 as FQNEAQ. CDR3 loop: CASSPELAGVRDTQYF. The CDR3 bases are TGTGCCAGCAGCCCTGAACTAGCGGGAGTTAGAGATACGCAGTATTTT.

The chain is built from TRBV9 and TRBJ2-3, with D perhaps matching TRBD2 (7 bases). The length of the CDR3 is 19 residues. V lost 0 bases and J lost 5, with 25 bases in between. Germline loops: CDR1 SGDLS, CDR2 YYNGEE. CDR3 in DNA: TGTGCCAGCAGCGTAGAGGGAGGTGGGTGGGGGGGCCCCGGAGATACGCAGTATTTT. Translation: CASSVEGGGWGGPGDTQYF. Using reference TRBV9 and TRBJ2-3 for the parts outside the CDR3, the full variable domain is DSGVTQTPKHLITATGQRVTLRCSPRSGDLSVYWYQQSLDQGLQFLIQYYNGEERAKGNILERFSAQQFPDLHSELNLSSLELGDSALYFCASSVEGGGWGGPGDTQYFGPGTRLTVL.

The chain carries TRBV27 and TRBJ1-2, with D tentatively TRBD1 (6 bases). This CDR3 region has 12 residues. V lost 5 bases and J lost 6, with 10 bases in between. Looked up from germline, CDR1 is MNHEY and CDR2 is SMNVEV (reference sequence). CDR3 residues: CASSTQGHGYTF. CDR3 bases: TGTGCCAGCAGTACCCAGGGGCATGGCTACACCTTC.